The 27 T cell receptor beta chains reported below all come from one sample, sequenced in a study of Ad26.COV2.S vaccination and SARS-CoV-2 variants. Treatment reported: some 20 received Ad26.COV2.S at low or high dose, single or two shots; 5 received placebo; per-sample allocation not given. Specimens were obtained on day 63 following the first vaccine or placebo injection. Method: immunoSEQ multiplex PCR; TCRdb's copy keeps in-frame clones and lacks some. The sample carries about 440,000 clones, roughly 91% recorded once. This sample comprised peripheral blood, obtained in a trial of Ad26.COV2.S vaccine versus placebo. These receptors originate from a person aged 18-65 years who received the Ad26.COV2.S COVID-19 vaccine or a placebo.

This chain connects TRBV5-3 to TRBJ1-4; D is uncertain. TRBV5-3 is an ORF, and what it does is uncertain. There are 16 residues in the CDR3. Trimming left V 0 bases short and J 0 bases short, with 9 bases between. The CDR3 spells CARSLDGVSTNEKLFF. The CDR3 coding sequence is TGTGCCAGAAGCTTGGACGGGGTATCAACTAATGAAAAACTGTTTTTT.

To note about this clone: The same CDR3 can be traced to other DNA sequences in this sample. The CDR3 coding sequence is TGTGCCAGCCGGACAGGGAACACCGGGGAGCTGTTTTTT. Translation gives CASRTGNTGELFF. This chain uses TRBV19 with TRBJ2-2; 7 nucleotides align to TRBD1. The CDR3 extends over 13 amino acids. Germline CDR1 and CDR2: LNHDA and SQIVND (reference sequence). With 9 bases clipped from V and 1 base from J, the junction kept 2 bases outside the gene matches.

The rearrangement uses TRBV28 and TRBJ1-5; D is unresolved. The V end was cut by 6 bases, the J end by 0 bases, with 18 bases between. Germline assignment: CDR1 MDHEN and CDR2 SYDVKM. The CDR3 is 17 amino acids. The CDR3 loop is CASSPPPRRYSNQPQHF. DNA for the CDR3: TGTGCCAGCAGCCCCCCTCCCAGGCGGTATAGCAATCAGCCCCAGCATTTT.

This chain connects TRBV5-8 to TRBJ1-4, with D perhaps TRBD1 (6 bases). Germline lookup yields CDR1 SGHTS and CDR2 YDEGEE. CDR3 length: 15 residues. V was cut by 2 bases and J by 7 bases, with 15 bases left in between. As DNA, the CDR3 is TGTGCCAGCAGCTTAGGTGCGGCAGGGGCTGAAAAACTGTTTTTT. Amino acid sequence: CASSLGAAGAEKLFF.

V usage is TRBV7-9 and J usage is TRBJ1-3; D is undetermined. CDR1 SEHNR and CDR2 FQNEAQ come from the germline V gene (reference sequence). The CDR3 is 14 amino acids. Trimming cost V 5 bases and J 4 bases, with 12 bases left between them. CDR3 nucleotide sequence: TGTGCCAGCAGCCCGACCCTTTCGGGAAACACCATATATTTT. Translation: CASSPTLSGNTIYF.

This clone was recorded a few times. Other DNA sequences in the sample encode the same CDR3. The V gene is TRBV27, the J gene TRBJ2-1; TRBD2 aligns across 10 bases. The CDR3 contains 15 residues. The V and J ends lost 3 bases and 5 bases, in that order; junction bases with no gene match: 4. The germline CDR1 and CDR2 sequences are MNHEY and SMNVEV (reference sequence). CDR3 DNA sequence: TGTGCCAGCAGTTTTCTAGCGGGAGAAAACAATGAGCAGTTCTTC. It encodes CASSFLAGENNEQFF.

The chain has TRBV19 and TRBJ1-2, with 7 positions matching TRBD1. The germline gives CDR1 LNHDA, CDR2 SQIVND (reference sequence). This CDR3 contains 12 residues. V gave up 4 bases and J gave up 5 bases; unmatched junction bases: 1. CDR3 residues: CASSTGQYGYTF. The CDR3 nucleotides are TGTGCCAGTAGTACGGGACAGTATGGCTACACCTTC.

The chain employs TRBV7-9 and TRBJ2-2, with TRBD2 matching 11 bases. CDR3 size: 16 residues. V gave up 5 bases and J gave up 5 bases; unmatched junction bases: 7. Germline V lookup: CDR1 SEHNR, CDR2 FQNEAQ (reference sequence). In nucleotides, the CDR3 is TGTGCCAGCAGCCACCCACTAGCGGGAGTAACCGGGGAGCTGTTTTTT. It translates to CASSHPLAGVTGELFF.

The chain employs TRBV30 and TRBJ2-5, with TRBD2 as a possible D gene (7 bases). Germline loops: CDR1 GTSNPN, CDR2 SVGIG (reference sequence). The CDR3 consists of 15 residues. With 0 bases removed from V and 5 bases from J, the gap between germline ends came to 16 bases. The CDR3 DNA follows: TGTGCCTGGAGTGTAGGGGGGAGGGCCCGTGAGACCCAGTACTTC. This codes for CAWSVGGRARETQYF.

V gene TRBV2 combines with J gene TRBJ1-5, with 9 bases that match TRBD1. From germline, CDR1 is SNHLY and CDR2 FYNNEI. After removal of 3 bases from V and 7 bases from J, the junction contained 4 bases not matched to a gene. The CDR3 is 14 amino acids. The CDR3 nucleotides are TGTGCCAGCAGTGACCGACAGGGGGTACAGCCCCAGCATTTT. Residues: CASSDRQGVQPQHF.

The chain uses TRBV18 and TRBJ1-1; tentative D call: TRBD1 (5 bases). The ends were cut back, 5 bases at V and 4 bases at J, with 14 bases in the middle. Germline V gives CDR1 KGHSH, CDR2 LQKENI. The CDR3 sequence is 14 residues long. The CDR3 loop reads CASSENGGSTEAFF. The CDR3 DNA reads as TGTGCCAGCTCAGAAAACGGGGGGAGCACTGAAGCTTTCTTT.

V is TRBV7-8 and J is TRBJ1-2; no reliable D call. Per the germline V gene, CDR1 is SGHVS and CDR2 is FQNEAQ. Trimming left V 1 base short and J 4 bases short, with 7 bases between. The CDR3 consists of 13 residues. As DNA, the CDR3 is TGTGCCAGCAGCTTAGAGATCCTCTATGGCTACACCTTC. It encodes CASSLEILYGYTF.

The chain joins TRBV5-4 to TRBJ2-1, with TRBD2 matching 8 bases. With V trimmed by 0 bases and J by 3 bases, 11 bases remained unmatched. Germline V lookup: CDR1 SGHNT, CDR2 YYREEE (reference sequence). This CDR3 has 18 amino acids. CDR3 loop: CASSLAMGSGSFYNEQFF. CDR3 nucleotide sequence: TGTGCCAGCAGCTTGGCCATGGGGAGCGGGAGTTTCTACAATGAGCAGTTCTTC.

This rearrangement joins TRBV11-3 to TRBJ2-1; TRBD2 matches at 10 bases. CDR3 length equals 15 residues. Germline CDR1 reads SGHNT; CDR2 reads YENEEA. Trimming cost V 3 bases and J 4 bases; bases outside gene matches: 3. For the CDR3, the DNA is TGTGCCAGCAGCTTGCGACTAGCGGGTTACAATGAGCAGTTCTTC. Translation gives CASSLRLAGYNEQFF.

The rearrangement links TRBV7-9 to TRBJ2-7; tentatively, D is TRBD1 (5 bases). The V gene lost 2 bases and the J gene lost 0 bases, with 17 bases spanning the gap. The CDR3 loop spans 17 amino acids. CDR1 and CDR2 (germline): SEHNR, FQNEAQ (reference sequence). This CDR3 reads CASSLSGRDSFSYEQYF. CDR3 nucleotide sequence: TGTGCCAGCAGCTTATCAGGCAGAGACAGCTTCTCCTACGAGCAGTACTTC.

This chain uses TRBV9 with TRBJ1-3; 8 nucleotides line up with TRBD1. The CDR3 totals 15 residues. CDR1 and CDR2 (germline): SGDLS, YYNGEE. V lost 3 bases and J lost 2; bases outside the gene matches: 4. The CDR3 DNA reads as TGTGCCAGCAGCGAACGACAGGGGACTGGAAACACCATATATTTT. It translates to CASSERQGTGNTIYF.

This clone was picked up a small number of times. The chain couples TRBV7-9 to TRBJ2-7; D gene ambiguous. This CDR3 has 11 amino acids. Trimming took off 4 bases at V and 6 bases at J, with 7 bases between the two ends. Per germline, CDR1 SEHNR and CDR2 FQNEAQ (reference sequence). The CDR3 spells CASSSNFEQYF. The CDR3 nucleotides read TGTGCCAGCAGCTCCAATTTCGAGCAGTACTTC. The full variable domain, with the rest looked up from reference TRBV7-9 and TRBJ2-7, is DTGVSQNPRHKITKRGQNVTFRCDPISEHNRLYWYRQTLGQGPEFLTYFQNEAQLEKSRLLSDRFSAERPKGSFSTLEIQRTEQGDSAMYLCASSSNFEQYFGPGTRLTVT.

The V gene is TRBV9, the J gene TRBJ2-3, with TRBD2 matching over 10 bases. CDR3 length: 16 residues. From germline, CDR1 is SGDLS and CDR2 YYNGEE. The J segment lost 0 bases and the V segment lost 2 bases, leaving 3 bases of the junction unmatched. The chain's CDR3 is CASSVGLAFSTDTQYF. The DNA of the CDR3 is TGTGCCAGCAGCGTGGGACTAGCGTTTAGCACAGATACGCAGTATTTT.

J is TRBJ2-1 and V is TRBV19; 8 nucleotides match TRBD1. Germline values: CDR1 LNHDA, CDR2 SQIVND (reference sequence). The CDR3 spans 15 residues. Trimming at V came to 1 base and at J to 6 bases, leaving 5 bases not matched to a gene. The CDR3 spells CASSIGQGKGNEQFF. CDR3 sequence (DNA): TGTGCCAGTAGTATAGGACAGGGGAAGGGCAATGAGCAGTTCTTC. The complete variable domain, with remaining parts taken from reference TRBV19 and TRBJ2-1, reads DGGITQSPKYLFRKEGQNVTLSCEQNLNHDAMYWYRQDPGQGLRLIYYSQIVNDFQKGDIAEGYSVSREKKESFPLTVTSAQKNPTAFYLCASSIGQGKGNEQFFGPGTRLTVL.

The gene calls are TRBV5-1 and TRBJ2-2; no reliable D call. Per the germline V gene, CDR1 is SGHRS and CDR2 is YFSETQ. The CDR3 totals 15 residues. Trimming took 4 bases from V and 3 from J, leaving 13 bases between them. As DNA, the CDR3 is TGCGCCAGCAGCCCTTTAAGGTGGGACACCGGGGAGCTGTTTTTT. Amino acids: CASSPLRWDTGELFF. Combining the CDR3 with reference TRBV5-1 and TRBJ2-2 gives the whole variable domain KAGVTQTPRYLIKTRGQQVTLSCSPISGHRSVSWYQQTPGQGLQFLFEYFSETQRNKGNFPGRFSGRQFSNSRSEMNVSTLELGDSALYLCASSPLRWDTGELFFGEGSRLTVL.

This chain links TRBV5-5 with TRBJ2-2; TRBD2 might be the D (6 bases). In germline, CDR1 is SGHKS, CDR2 YYEKEE (reference sequence). Trimming took off 1 base at V and 3 bases at J, with 13 bases between the two ends. The CDR3 is 16 residues long. The CDR3 sequence: CASSLFIAAYTGELFF. As DNA, the CDR3 is TGTGCCAGCAGCTTGTTTATAGCGGCATACACCGGGGAGCTGTTTTTT.

In this sample, this clone turned up a few times. The V call is TRBV7-9, the J call TRBJ2-1, with TRBD2 as a possible D gene (5 bases). Trimming stripped 3 bases from V and 4 bases from J, with 13 bases between. This CDR3 comprises 15 residues. Germline values: CDR1 SEHNR, CDR2 FQNEAQ (reference sequence). The CDR3, as DNA: TGTGCCAGCAGCTTTAGGACTCAGATGTACAATGAGCAGTTCTTC. This encodes CASSFRTQMYNEQFF.

This clone was seen only a few times. The CDR3 spells CASSIPRLAGTDEQYF. For the CDR3, the DNA is TGTGCCAGTAGTATACCGAGACTAGCGGGTACCGACGAGCAGTACTTC. V and J are TRBV19 and TRBJ2-7; TRBD2 agrees at 10 bases. Germline V CDR1 and CDR2: LNHDA, SQIVND (reference sequence). The CDR3 sequence is 16 residues long. V lost 2 bases and J lost 5; bases outside the gene matches: 9.

This chain's CDR3 is CASSESSDPYNEQFF. The DNA of the CDR3 is TGTGCCAGCAGTGAATCGTCGGATCCCTACAATGAGCAGTTCTTC. The V gene is TRBV25-1, the J gene TRBJ2-1; D is unresolved. V was cut by 1 base and J by 2 bases, with 9 bases left in between. Germline V gives CDR1 MGHDK, CDR2 SYGVNS. The CDR3 is made up of 15 amino acids.

This rearrangement joins TRBV20-1 to TRBJ1-1, with D unclear. The CDR3 covers 9 residues. Germline-derived CDR1 and CDR2 are DFQATT and SNEGSKA (reference sequence). V was trimmed by 3 bases and J by 7 bases, leaving 3 bases between them. CDR3 DNA sequence: TGCAGTGCTAGTCGTGAAGCTTTCTTT. Its translation is CSASREAFF.

The chain carries TRBV9 and TRBJ2-6; no clear D gene. Germline-derived CDR1 and CDR2 are SGDLS and YYNGEE. The CDR3 consists of 16 residues. V was cut by 0 bases and J by 1 base, with 8 bases left in between. The CDR3 bases are TGTGCCAGCAGCGTAGGGGTGTTGTCTGGGGCCAACGTCCTGACTTTC. Protein sequence: CASSVGVLSGANVLTF.

The chain couples TRBV7-9 to TRBJ2-3, with D perhaps matching TRBD1 or TRBD2 (5 bases each). Germline V lookup: CDR1 SEHNR, CDR2 FQNEAQ (reference sequence). This CDR3 region has 15 residues. V was pared by 1 base and J by 4 bases, with 12 bases between. In DNA form, the CDR3 reads TGTGCCAGCAGCTTAGGGGGGTGGGCCGCAGATACGCAGTATTTT. This encodes CASSLGGWAADTQYF. Full variable domain (remainder filled in from reference TRBV7-9 and TRBJ2-3): DTGVSQNPRHKITKRGQNVTFRCDPISEHNRLYWYRQTLGQGPEFLTYFQNEAQLEKSRLLSDRFSAERPKGSFSTLEIQRTEQGDSAMYLCASSLGGWAADTQYFGPGTRLTVL.